These 2 T cell receptor beta chains were all obtained from the same sample, sequenced in a study of CD8+CD57+ T cells in acquired aplastic anemia. CD8+CD57+ cell expansion had been shown by flow cytometry in patients chosen for sequencing. Genomic DNA served as template for TCR beta VDJ and CDR3 profiling. TCRdb used MiXCR to reprocess the reads, holding one entry per CDR3 protein. The data contain hundreds of thousands of distinct CDR3 sequences, 45% to 65% of them singletons. Sequences were obtained from sorted CD4+, CD8+, or CD8+CD57+ T cells (not recorded which) from PBMCs. All receptors come from a human donor with aplastic anemia.

V is TRBV15 and J is TRBJ2-2; 10 bases line up with TRBD1. J gave up 0 bases and V 1 base, and 8 bases lay outside the gene matches. In germline, CDR1 is LNHNV, CDR2 YYDKDF (reference sequence). The CDR3 has 19 amino acids. The CDR3 nucleotides read TGTGCCACCAGCAGAGGGGTGAGACAGGGGGCTTCGAACACCGGGGAGCTGTTTTTT. Protein sequence: CATSRGVRQGASNTGELFF.

About this clonotype: A read error may account for a junction end that differs from germline. The chain uses TRBV20-1 and TRBJ2-5; TRBD2 is a possible D gene (6 bases). Germline loops: CDR1 DFQATT, CDR2 SNEGSKA (reference sequence). The CDR3 spans 13 residues. Here the CDR3 reads CSARVGSGEIQYF. In nucleotides, the CDR3 is TGCAGTGCTAGAGTAGGGTCGGGGGAGATCCAGTACTTC.